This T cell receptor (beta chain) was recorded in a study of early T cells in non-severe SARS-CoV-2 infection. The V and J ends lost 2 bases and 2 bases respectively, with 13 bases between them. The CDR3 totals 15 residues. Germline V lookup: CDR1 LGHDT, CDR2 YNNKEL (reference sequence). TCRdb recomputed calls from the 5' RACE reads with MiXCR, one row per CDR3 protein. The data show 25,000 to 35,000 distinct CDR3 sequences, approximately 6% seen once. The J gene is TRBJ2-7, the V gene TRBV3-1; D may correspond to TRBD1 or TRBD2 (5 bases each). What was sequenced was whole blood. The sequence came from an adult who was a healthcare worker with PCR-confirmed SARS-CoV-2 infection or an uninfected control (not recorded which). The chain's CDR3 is CASSQTVLGAYEQYF. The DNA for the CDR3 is TGTGCCAGCAGCCAAACCGTACTAGGGGCCTACGAGCAGTACTTC.